This T cell receptor (beta chain) was recovered during a study of OX40 agonist ivuxolimab in advanced cancers. The method was immunoSEQ multiplex PCR; TCRdb's version includes in-frame clones alone and lacks a portion of them. The data show several thousand clones, with 71% seen just once and 55% to 65% held by the top ten. Germline lookup yields CDR1 MGHRA and CDR2 YSYEKL. This CDR3 is 14 amino acids long. The ends were cut back, 3 bases at V and 2 bases at J, with 7 bases in the middle. The rearrangement uses TRBV4-1 and TRBJ2-2; D gene unclear. The origin of this receptor is an adult with an advanced solid tumor such as melanoma, head and neck, liver or kidney cancer. The sample was CD4+ or CD8+ T cells sorted from blood, taken in a trial of the OX40 agonist ivuxolimab. The CDR3 DNA reads as TGCGCCAGCAGCCATAGCCTCAACACCGGGGAGCTGTTTTTT. Translation: CASSHSLNTGELFF.